Sequencing of this T cell receptor beta chain was carried out in a study of ipilimumab plus nivolumab after autologous stem cell transplantation. Germline-derived CDR1 and CDR2 are SGHNT and YYREEE (reference sequence). There are 14 residues in the CDR3. V trimming: 3 bases; J trimming: 7 bases; junction bases outside the gene matches: 4. This clone has a handful of counts. Some clones are missing from TCRdb's copy, which holds only in-frame ones; the method was immunoSEQ multiplex PCR. The table records 20,000 to 25,000 clones, more than 60% of them present only once. This specimen consisted of PBMCs, obtained in a trial of ipilimumab plus nivolumab as post-transplant consolidation. The J gene is TRBJ1-6, the V gene TRBV5-4; 7 bases agree with TRBD1. The sequence derives from a male donor with diffuse large B-cell lymphoma. This CDR3 reads CASSYRDSNSPLHF. The CDR3 DNA follows: TGTGCCAGCAGCTACCGGGACAGCAATTCACCCCTCCACTTT.